The 17 T cell receptor beta chains below were found in one sample sequenced in a study of cytotoxic CD8 clonotypes in ibrutinib-treated CLL. This table comes from immunoSEQ multiplex PCR, and its TCRdb copy is limited to in-frame clones, with some not included. The sample contains about 160,000 clones, roughly four fifths of which appear only once. Sample: PBMCs, taken after 12 months of ibrutinib treatment. The source is a human donor with chronic lymphocytic leukemia.

This chain connects TRBV18 to TRBJ1-2; 11 positions agree with TRBD1. The CDR3 has 16 residues. Germline CDR1 reads KGHSH; CDR2 reads LQKENI. The V gene end was trimmed by 3 bases and the J gene end by 1 base; junction bases not matched to a gene: 4. DNA for the CDR3: TGTGCCAGCTCACCCCTCGGGACAGGGGGTAACTATGGCTACACCTTC. Its protein is CASSPLGTGGNYGYTF.

J is TRBJ1-2 and V is TRBV18; D is ambiguous. Trimming took off 0 bases at V and 3 bases at J, with 8 bases between the two ends. Germline values: CDR1 KGHSH, CDR2 LQKENI. This CDR3 is built from 14 residues. CDR3 amino acids: CASSPPIFHYGYTF. CDR3 nucleotide sequence: TGTGCCAGCTCACCACCCATATTTCACTATGGCTACACCTTC.

V gene TRBV7-3 combines with J gene TRBJ2-2; D may be TRBD1 (5 bases). Trimming shortened V by 2 bases and J by 4 bases, and 14 bases separated the two germline ends. This CDR3 has 16 residues. Germline V CDR1 and CDR2: SGHTA, FQGTGA. CDR3 loop: CASSLSWQGSTGELFF. The CDR3 nucleotides are TGTGCCAGCAGCTTATCATGGCAGGGTAGCACCGGGGAGCTGTTTTTT.

This chain uses TRBV7-9 with TRBJ2-7, with TRBD1 matching over 8 bases. V gave up 3 bases and J gave up 1 base; unmatched junction bases: 5. Germline V lookup: CDR1 SEHNR, CDR2 FQNEAQ (reference sequence). The CDR3 covers 15 residues. CDR3 amino acids: CASSFPGQGSYEQYF. The CDR3 DNA reads as TGTGCCAGCAGCTTTCCCGGACAGGGTTCCTACGAGCAGTACTTC.

The chain joins TRBV30 to TRBJ1-6; D not certain. Germline V gives CDR1 GTSNPN, CDR2 SVGIG (reference sequence). The CDR3 sequence is 15 residues long. V gave up 0 bases and J gave up 5 bases, with 11 bases separating them. CDR3 amino acids: CAWSVLTPNNSPLHF. The CDR3 bases are TGTGCCTGGAGTGTCCTGACACCGAATAATTCACCCCTCCACTTT.

This clone was seen once. In DNA, the CDR3 is TGTGCCAGTAGGATCGGGACAGGGAACTACGAGCAGTACTTC. Encoded protein: CASRIGTGNYEQYF. This sequence joins TRBV19 and TRBJ2-7, with 9 positions matching TRBD1. CDR3 length equals 14 residues. J was trimmed by 3 bases and V by 6 bases; bases with no gene match: 6. The germline V gene has CDR1 LNHDA and CDR2 SQIVND (reference sequence).

The rearrangement links TRBV7-2 to TRBJ2-7, with D unclear. CDR3 size: 15 residues. V was trimmed by 3 bases and J by 2 bases, leaving 14 bases between them. Germline V gives CDR1 SGHTA, CDR2 FQGNSA. CDR3 in DNA: TGTGCCAGCAGCTTTCGAATGTCCGCCACCTACGAGCAGTACTTC. Translated, it gives CASSFRMSATYEQYF.

There are a few counts of this clone. The genes are TRBV7-3 and TRBJ2-1; 7 nucleotides agree with TRBD1. This CDR3 contains 12 residues. Germline CDR1 is SGHTA and CDR2 is FQGTGA. The V and J ends lost 5 bases and 6 bases, in that order; junction bases with no gene match: 1. The CDR3 DNA follows: TGTGCCAGCAGCCCAGGGGGCAATGAGCAGTTCTTC. This encodes CASSPGGNEQFF.

J is TRBJ2-7 and V is TRBV2; D is perhaps TRBD1 (6 bases). The V gene's germline CDR1 is SNHLY and CDR2 FYNNEI. This CDR3 is 13 amino acids long. V was pared by 6 bases and J by 1 base, with 10 bases between. The CDR3 spells CASSLQGSYEQYF. Written as DNA, the CDR3 is TGTGCCAGCAGCCTACAGGGATCCTACGAGCAGTACTTC.

The V and J genes are TRBV6-6 and TRBJ2-7, with D unclear. The CDR3 length is 11 residues. V was pared by 5 bases and J by 8 bases, with 10 bases between. Germline V gives CDR1 MNHNY, CDR2 SVGAGI (reference sequence). The CDR3 nucleotides are TGTGCCAGCAGTACCGGGTCCCAGCAGTACTTC. This encodes CASSTGSQQYF.

This clone was detected a few times. The rearrangement links TRBV7-9 to TRBJ1-5; the match to TRBD1 covers 9 bases. CDR1 SEHNR and CDR2 FQNEAQ come from the germline V gene (reference sequence). V shed 1 base and J 12 bases; nucleotides not matched to a gene: 10. The CDR3 is 15 amino acids. CDR3 protein: CASSLGGQGRTRQHF. CDR3 nucleotide sequence: TGTGCCAGCAGCTTAGGAGGACAGGGGAGGACGCGCCAGCATTTT.

The rearrangement links TRBV29-1 to TRBJ1-2; D is unresolved. Germline assignment: CDR1 SQVTM and CDR2 ANQGSEA. V lost 5 bases and J 0 bases, leaving 7 bases between the germline ends. This CDR3 has 12 residues. Written as DNA, the CDR3 is TGCAGCGTTCCGGATACTAACTATGGCTACACCTTC. Protein sequence: CSVPDTNYGYTF.

The rearrangement uses TRBV12-5 and TRBJ1-6; 7 bases are shared with TRBD1. CDR3 length: 15 residues. Germline V gene lookup returns CDR1 LGHNT and CDR2 FRNRAP. V shed 1 base and J 10 bases; nucleotides not matched to a gene: 7. The CDR3 DNA reads as TGTGCTAGTGGTTTGGATTTCCCAGGGGGATCACCCCTCCACTTT. Amino acid sequence: CASGLDFPGGSPLHF.

This clone was observed a handful of times. The chain uses TRBV28 and TRBJ2-2; D assignment may be TRBD1 or TRBD2 (5 bases each). Germline lookup yields CDR1 MDHEN and CDR2 SYDVKM. CDR3 length: 16 amino acids. V was shortened by 3 bases and J by 3 bases, with 14 bases between the two germline ends. Here the CDR3 DNA reads TGTGCCAGCAGTTTGCCAAATAGAGGGGACACCGGGGAGCTGTTTTTT. It codes for CASSLPNRGDTGELFF.

This clone showed up just a few times. This chain links TRBV28 with TRBJ1-5; tentative D call: TRBD1 (5 bases). CDR3 length: 14 amino acids. Trimming took off 3 bases at V and 7 bases at J, with 13 bases between the two ends. Looked up from germline, CDR1 is MDHEN and CDR2 is SYDVKM. CDR3: CASSLGGGGQPQHF. Here the CDR3 DNA reads TGTGCCAGCAGTTTGGGCGGGGGAGGACAGCCCCAGCATTTT.

The V gene is TRBV11-2, the J gene TRBJ2-7; the D is unclear. This CDR3 comprises 14 residues. Germline CDR1 SGHAT, CDR2 FQNNGV. Trimming took 6 bases from V and 7 from J, leaving 19 bases between them. In DNA form, the CDR3 reads TGTGCCAGCAGTTCGCGAATGAGGTCGATGGAGCAGTACTTC. This codes for CASSSRMRSMEQYF.

This clone was counted between two and nine times. The rearrangement uses TRBV4-2 and TRBJ2-2; D is possibly TRBD1 (5 bases). The CDR3 is made up of 15 amino acids. Per the germline V gene, CDR1 is LGHNA and CDR2 is YNFKEQ. The V gene lost 0 bases and the J gene lost 2 bases, with 7 bases spanning the gap. CDR3 region: CASSQETGNTGELFF. CDR3 coding DNA: TGTGCCAGCAGCCAAGAAACAGGAAACACCGGGGAGCTGTTTTTT.